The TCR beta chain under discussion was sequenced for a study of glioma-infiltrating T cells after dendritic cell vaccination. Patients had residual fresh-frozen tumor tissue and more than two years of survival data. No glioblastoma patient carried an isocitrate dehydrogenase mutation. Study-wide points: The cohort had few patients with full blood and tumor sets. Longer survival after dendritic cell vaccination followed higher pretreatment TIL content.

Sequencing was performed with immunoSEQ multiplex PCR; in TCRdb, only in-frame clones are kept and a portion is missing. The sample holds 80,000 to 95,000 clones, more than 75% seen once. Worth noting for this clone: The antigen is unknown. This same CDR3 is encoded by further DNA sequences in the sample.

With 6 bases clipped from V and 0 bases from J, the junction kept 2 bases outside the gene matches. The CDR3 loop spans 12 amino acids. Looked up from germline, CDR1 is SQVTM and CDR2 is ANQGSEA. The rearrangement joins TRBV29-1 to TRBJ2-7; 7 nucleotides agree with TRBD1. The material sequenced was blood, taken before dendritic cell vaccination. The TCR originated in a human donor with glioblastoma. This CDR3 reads CSVRDSSYEQYF. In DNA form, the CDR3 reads TGCAGCGTCCGGGACAGCTCCTACGAGCAGTACTTC.